Each of the 9 T cell receptor beta chains below was sequenced from the same sample in a study of T-cell memory formation after mild COVID-19. One entry per CDR3 protein, called by TCRdb with MiXCR from the 5' RACE reads. The repertoire holds 450,000 or so distinct CDR3 sequences, with 20% to 25% as singletons. The sequenced sample was PBMCs or a T cell subset sorted from them (not recorded which). These receptors all stem from an adult woman who had mild COVID-19 (a few samples of this study predate the infection). Cell type and time point are not known.

V gene TRBV12-3 or TRBV12-4 combines with J gene TRBJ2-7; D remains ambiguous. This CDR3 contains 14 residues. The ends were cut back, 8 bases at V and 0 bases at J, with 14 bases in the middle. As DNA, the CDR3 is TGTGCCAGCTGTAAAGGAGCCCTCTCCTACGAGCAGTACTTC. The encoded protein is CASCKGALSYEQYF.

This clonotype was recorded only once. This chain connects TRBV20-1 to TRBJ2-2, with 12 positions matching TRBD2. Germline V lookup: CDR1 DFQATT, CDR2 SNEGSKA (reference sequence). The trim removed 3 bases at V and 6 bases at J, leaving 5 bases unmatched. The CDR3 spans 15 residues. For the CDR3, the DNA is TGCAGTGCTAGCCTACTAGCGGGGGGACCCGGGGAGCTGTTTTTT. It specifies CSASLLAGGPGELFF.

The chain recombines TRBV9 with TRBJ2-5; 7 positions match TRBD1. Germline V gene lookup returns CDR1 SGDLS and CDR2 YYNGEE. V lost 5 bases and J lost 5; bases outside the gene matches: 12. CDR3 length: 15 residues. CDR3 coding DNA: TGTGCCAGCAGGCCGGGACAGACTAACGGGGAGACCCAGTACTTC. It yields the protein CASRPGQTNGETQYF.

V is TRBV27 and J is TRBJ1-1, with 9 bases fitting TRBD1. The CDR3 has 15 residues. The germline gives CDR1 MNHEY, CDR2 SMNVEV (reference sequence). V was clipped by 4 bases and J by 10 bases; unmatched bases: 13. CDR3 region: CASSSRPIDRGVAFF. The CDR3 nucleotides read TGTGCCAGCAGTTCCAGACCCATAGACAGGGGGGTAGCTTTCTTT.

This clonotype was observed a few times. The chain links TRBV11-2 to TRBJ2-3, with 8 bases matching TRBD2. With 4 bases clipped from V and 6 bases from J, the junction kept 12 bases outside the gene matches. The CDR3 spans 16 residues. Germline V gene data show CDR1 as SGHAT and CDR2 as FQNNGV. The CDR3 region is CASSSYRIGGDDTQYF. In DNA form, the CDR3 reads TGTGCCAGCAGCTCGTACCGGATCGGGGGGGATGATACGCAGTATTTT. Filled out from reference TRBV11-2 and TRBJ2-3, the complete variable domain reads EAGVAQSPRYKIIEKRQSVAFWCNPISGHATLYWYQQILGQGPKLLIQFQNNGVVDDSQLPKDRFSAERLKGVDSTLKIQPAKLEDSAVYLCASSSYRIGGDDTQYFGPGTRLTVL.

This chain connects TRBV3-1 to TRBJ2-5; D could derive from TRBD1 or TRBD2 (5 bases each). V lost 3 bases, J lost 7 bases, and 15 bases lay in between. In germline, CDR1 is LGHDT, CDR2 YNNKEL (reference sequence). CDR3 length: 14 amino acids. The CDR3 spells CASSHLGTTWTQYF. The CDR3, as DNA: TGTGCCAGCAGCCACCTGGGGACCACTTGGACCCAGTACTTC.

The genes are TRBV12-3 or TRBV12-4 and TRBJ2-7; 7 nucleotides line up with TRBD1. CDR3 length: 12 residues. The CDR3 loop is CEYDRASYEQYF. DNA of the CDR3: TGTGAATACGACAGGGCCTCATACGAGCAGTACTTC.

The chain carries TRBV18 and TRBJ2-7; TRBD1 aligns across 7 bases. Germline V gives CDR1 KGHSH, CDR2 LQKENI. The J segment lost 5 bases and the V segment lost 5 bases, leaving 6 bases of the junction unmatched. This CDR3 is 13 amino acids long. Here the CDR3 DNA reads TGTGCCAGCTCATCGGGACAGTTCGACGAGCAGTACTTC. Protein sequence: CASSSGQFDEQYF.

This clonotype was found a few times. The chain couples TRBV15 to TRBJ1-1; D unclear. The CDR3 is 17 amino acids. Germline loops: CDR1 LNHNV, CDR2 YYDKDF (reference sequence). V was shortened by 2 bases and J by 0 bases, with 16 bases between the two germline ends. The CDR3 coding sequence is TGTGCCACCAGCAGATCGAGGGAGGGATTCATGAACACTGAAGCTTTCTTT. Protein: CATSRSREGFMNTEAFF.